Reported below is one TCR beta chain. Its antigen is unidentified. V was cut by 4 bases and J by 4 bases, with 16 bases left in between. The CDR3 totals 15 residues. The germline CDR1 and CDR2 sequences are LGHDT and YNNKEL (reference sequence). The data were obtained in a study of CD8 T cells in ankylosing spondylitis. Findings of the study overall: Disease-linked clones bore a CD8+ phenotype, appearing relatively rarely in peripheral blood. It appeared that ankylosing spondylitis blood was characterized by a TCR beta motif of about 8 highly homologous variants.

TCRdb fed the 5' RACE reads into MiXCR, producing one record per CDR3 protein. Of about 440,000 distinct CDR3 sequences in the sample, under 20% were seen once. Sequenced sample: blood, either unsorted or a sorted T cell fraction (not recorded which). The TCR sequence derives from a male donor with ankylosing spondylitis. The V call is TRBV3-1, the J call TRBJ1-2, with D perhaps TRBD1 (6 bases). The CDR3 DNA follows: TGTGCCAGCAGCCCAATAGGGGGGGCTGCCTATGGCTACACCTTC. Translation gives CASSPIGGAAYGYTF.